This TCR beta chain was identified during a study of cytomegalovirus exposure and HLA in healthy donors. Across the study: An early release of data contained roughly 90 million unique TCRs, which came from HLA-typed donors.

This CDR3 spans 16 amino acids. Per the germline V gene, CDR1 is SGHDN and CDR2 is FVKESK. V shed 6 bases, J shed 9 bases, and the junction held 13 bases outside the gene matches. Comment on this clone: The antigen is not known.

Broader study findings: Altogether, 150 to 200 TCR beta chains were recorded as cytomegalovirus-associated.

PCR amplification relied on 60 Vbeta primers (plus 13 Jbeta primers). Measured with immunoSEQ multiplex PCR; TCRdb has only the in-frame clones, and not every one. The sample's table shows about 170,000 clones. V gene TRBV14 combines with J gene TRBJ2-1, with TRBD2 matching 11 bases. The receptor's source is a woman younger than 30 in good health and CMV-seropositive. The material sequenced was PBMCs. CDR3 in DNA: TGTGCCAGCAGTCTCATAGCGGGAGGGCCTCTAGGTGAGCAGTTCTTC. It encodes CASSLIAGGPLGEQFF. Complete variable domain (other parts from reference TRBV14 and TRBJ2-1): EAGVTQFPSHSVIEKGQTVTLRCDPISGHDNLYWYRRVMGKEIKFLLHFVKESKQDESGMPNNRFLAERTGGTYSTLKVQPAELEDSGVYFCASSLIAGGPLGEQFFGPGTRLTVL.